Shown below are 30 T cell receptor beta chains from a single sample sequenced in a study of CD4 and CD8 cells across lung adenocarcinoma regions. TCRdb itself ran the PCR reads through MiXCR, one entry per CDR3 protein. Among approximately 25,000 distinct CDR3 sequences, approximately 50% were seen once, and the ten largest hold around 50%. Sequencing was performed on CD8+ T cells from the center of a lung tumor. The receptors were sampled from a male donor with lung adenocarcinoma. The CD4 and CD8 labels of this study may be unreliable.

This clonotype was recorded only once. CDR3 in DNA: TGTGCCAGCAGTAGCGGGGGGGCCATCGGGGAGCTGTTTTTT. Translation: CASSSGGAIGELFF. The chain has TRBV6-1 and TRBJ2-2; TRBD2 matches at 10 bases. The CDR3 has 14 amino acids. V dropped 5 bases and J dropped 7; count of bases not matched to a gene: 4. Germline CDR1 reads MNHNS; CDR2 reads SASEGT.

This clonotype is termed medium-sized (0.01 to 0.1%). The rearrangement joins TRBV10-1 to TRBJ2-2, with 11 bases aligning to TRBD2. Germline CDR1 is WNHNN and CDR2 is SYGVQD (reference sequence). The junction had 6 bases not matched to a gene; V was cut back by 8 bases and J by 4 bases. CDR3 length: 15 residues. CDR3 nucleotide sequence: TGCGCCAGCGGAAAAGGGACTAGCGGCACCGGGGAGCTGTTTTTT. It specifies CASGKGTSGTGELFF.

The sample holds many counts of this clonotype. The chain recombines TRBV4-1 with TRBJ2-5; possible D gene TRBD2, 5 bases. Germline V gene lookup returns CDR1 MGHRA and CDR2 YSYEKL. CDR3 length: 16 residues. Trimming took 4 bases from V and 2 from J, leaving 17 bases between them. CDR3 coding DNA: TGCGCCAGCAGCCCGACCCCTCCCTGGAGGCAAGAGACCCAGTACTTC. Protein: CASSPTPPWRQETQYF.

This clonotype rates as medium-sized. The chain links TRBV6-1 to TRBJ2-1, with 7 bases matching TRBD2. V dropped 6 bases and J dropped 5; count of bases not matched to a gene: 10. The germline V gene has CDR1 MNHNS and CDR2 SASEGT. CDR3 length: 15 amino acids. The CDR3 DNA is TGTGCCAGCAGCTTTGGACTAGAGGGGAACAATGAGCAGTTCTTC. Its protein is CASSFGLEGNNEQFF.

About this clonotype: A single base separates this from a much larger clone, so it may be a read error. V gene TRBV6-1 combines with J gene TRBJ2-5, with D perhaps TRBD2 (5 bases). CDR1 MNHNS and CDR2 SASEGT come from the germline V gene. This CDR3 has 9 amino acids. CDR3 sequence reads: CASSRDVSF. DNA of the CDR3: TGTGCCAGCAGTCGGGATGTTTCCTTC.

This clonotype has a handful of counts. The V and J genes are TRBV30 and TRBJ2-1, with 11 bases identical to TRBD2. V trimming: 2 bases; J trimming: 9 bases; junction bases outside the gene matches: 12. This CDR3 region has 16 residues. Germline V gene lookup returns CDR1 GTSNPN and CDR2 SVGIG (reference sequence). The CDR3 DNA follows: TGTGCCTGGAGTCCAATTTCTAGCGGGAGGAGGGGTGAGCAGTTCTTC. Translated, it gives CAWSPISSGRRGEQFF.

The sample holds many counts of this clonotype. The chain has TRBV6-2 or TRBV6-3 and TRBJ2-3; 9 bases align to TRBD2. V dropped 6 bases and J dropped 6; count of bases not matched to a gene: 13. Looked up from germline, CDR1 is MNHEY and CDR2 is SVGEGT. The CDR3 covers 16 residues. The CDR3 DNA follows: TGTGCCAGCAGCGCCGGGTGGCGGGAGGGACTTGATACGCAGTATTTT. Protein sequence: CASSAGWREGLDTQYF.

This clonotype has ten or more counts. The chain has TRBV27 and TRBJ2-1; 11 nucleotides agree with TRBD2. The CDR3 runs 15 residues. Looked up from germline, CDR1 is MNHEY and CDR2 is SMNVEV (reference sequence). With 3 bases clipped from V and 6 bases from J, the junction kept 4 bases outside the gene matches. The CDR3 loop reads CASSFASGRINEQFF. CDR3 DNA: TGTGCCAGCAGTTTCGCTAGCGGGAGGATCAATGAGCAGTTCTTC.

This clonotype was recorded many times. The chain joins TRBV6-5 to TRBJ2-1; 11 positions match TRBD2. The CDR3 consists of 16 residues. CDR1 and CDR2 (germline): MNHEY, SVGAGI. V was pared by 0 bases and J by 6 bases, with 4 bases of the junction left unmatched. As DNA, the CDR3 is TGTGCCAGCAGTTACTCTAGACTAGCGGGATTCAATGAGCAGTTCTTC. Amino acids: CASSYSRLAGFNEQFF.

Worth noting for this clonotype: At one boundary the junction diverges from the germline segment, which might be a read error. The genes are TRBV10-1 and TRBJ2-3; TRBD2 agrees at 9 bases. The V gene's germline CDR1 is WNHNN and CDR2 SYGVQD (reference sequence). This CDR3 has 17 residues. The CDR3: CASSEGSSGIEKDTQYF. Here the CDR3 DNA reads TGCGCCAGCAGTGAAGGATCTAGCGGGATTGAGAAAGATACGCAGTATTTC.

On this clonotype: The junction shows a germline mismatch at one end, possibly a read error. The CDR3 sequence: CAGRGGGDQDTQYF. CDR3 nucleotides: TGTGCGGGCCGCGGCGGGGGTGACCAAGATACCCAGTATTTC. J is TRBJ2-5 and V is TRBV6-1; 7 positions match TRBD2. The CDR3 runs 14 residues. CDR1 and CDR2 from the germline V gene are MNHNS and SASEGT.

This sequence joins TRBV6-1 and TRBJ2-3; 8 bases agree with TRBD1. V was pared by 6 bases and J by 11 bases, with 19 bases of the junction left unmatched. The length of the CDR3 is 16 residues. Germline V gene data show CDR1 as MNHNS and CDR2 as SASEGT. The CDR3 DNA is TGTGCCAGCAGGGGTAAACGGGCAGGGGGCACAGGGGAGCAGTATTTT. This codes for CASRGKRAGGTGEQYF.

The chain has TRBV10-1 and TRBJ2-3; no definite D call. The germline V gene has CDR1 WNHNN and CDR2 SYGVQD (reference sequence). With 10 bases removed from V and 4 bases from J, the gap between germline ends came to 18 bases. This CDR3 comprises 14 residues. This CDR3 is CATNPRRTADTQYF. CDR3 nucleotides: TGCGCCACCAACCCCCGAAGAACAGCAGATACGCAGTATTTT.

This clonotype was picked up many times. The J gene is TRBJ2-1, the V gene TRBV6-1; 11 bases are a match to TRBD1. The CDR3 contains 12 residues. The V gene's germline CDR1 is MNHNS and CDR2 SASEGT. Trimming cost V 8 bases and J 6 bases; bases outside gene matches: 0. In DNA form, the CDR3 reads TGTGCCAGCGGGACAGGGGGCAATGAGCAGTTCTTC. It codes for CASGTGGNEQFF.

To note about this clonotype: A read error may produce the germline difference seen at one junction end. The chain recombines TRBV6-1 with TRBJ2-4, with 7 bases matching TRBD1. The CDR3 is made up of 16 amino acids. Germline lookup yields CDR1 MNHNS and CDR2 SASEGT. In nucleotides, the CDR3 is TGTGCGAGCAGTGAAAGGGGGCTGTGGGCCAAAAACACGCAGTACTTC. This gives the protein CASSERGLWAKNTQYF.

This clonotype was observed a few times. The gene calls are TRBV5-1 and TRBJ2-1, with TRBD1 matching 8 bases. The DNA end is a closer match to TRBJ2-5, so the J assignment may be wrong. Germline values: CDR1 SGHRS, CDR2 YFSETQ. This CDR3 has 14 residues. CDR3 sequence reads: CASGPGGWQETQYF. The CDR3 DNA follows: TGCGCCAGCGGGCCAGGGGGCTGGCAAGAGACCCAGTACTTC.

The chain couples TRBV6-1 to TRBJ1-2; D is perhaps TRBD1 (5 bases). Trimming took 4 bases from V and 3 from J, leaving 18 bases between them. The CDR3 is 16 amino acids. From germline, CDR1 is MNHNS and CDR2 SASEGT. Here the CDR3 reads CASSGSSRGVYYGYTF. In nucleotides, the CDR3 is TGTGCCAGCAGTGGGTCCTCAAGGGGAGTCTACTATGGCTACACCTTC.

Remarks on this clonotype: A much larger clone lies a single base off, so this may be a read error. The chain recombines TRBV27 with TRBJ2-1; tentative D call: TRBD1 (6 bases). CDR1 and CDR2 from the germline V gene are MNHEY and SMNVEV (reference sequence). This CDR3 is 14 amino acids long. V shed 3 bases and J shed 10 bases, with 16 bases lying between them. CDR3 nucleotides: TGTGCCAGCAGTTTTGGGGGCCTCCACTACGAGCAGTTCTTC. Encoded protein: CASSFGGLHYEQFF.

Ten or more counts support this clonotype. The rearrangement uses TRBV10-2 and TRBJ1-6; 9 positions agree with TRBD1. V trimming: 2 bases; J trimming: 7 bases; junction bases outside the gene matches: 9. The CDR3 has 17 residues. Germline CDR1 and CDR2: WSHSY and SAAADI. Here the CDR3 reads CASSEAAGTGQNSPLHF. CDR3 coding DNA: TGCGCCAGCAGTGAGGCGGCCGGGACAGGGCAAAATTCACCCCTCCACTTT.

Points on this clonotype: A read error may be the cause here, since a much bigger clone is one base away. Because the CDR3 is missing its conserved closing phenylalanine or tryptophan, this is likely a read error. The CDR3 spells CASSPTGGTGGGGGLNEKLFL. As DNA, the CDR3 is TGCGCCAGCAGCCCCACAGGGGGGACAGGGGGCGGAGGGGGTCTCAATGAAAAACTGTTTTTG. The chain couples TRBV4-1 to TRBJ1-4; 12 bases map to TRBD1. With 4 bases clipped from V and 5 bases from J, the junction kept 20 bases outside the gene matches. The CDR3 extends over 21 amino acids. Germline-derived CDR1 and CDR2 are MGHRA and YSYEKL.

In this sample, this clonotype turned up many times. The chain joins TRBV28 to TRBJ2-7; TRBD2 matches 11 bases. This CDR3 comprises 14 residues. Trimming took 7 bases from V and 0 from J; bases not matched to a gene: 2. Germline V lookup: CDR1 MDHEN, CDR2 SYDVKM. This chain's CDR3 is CASTLAGGSYEQYF. CDR3 nucleotides: TGTGCCAGCACCCTAGCGGGAGGCTCCTACGAGCAGTACTTC.

Points on this clonotype: At one end, the junction sequence differs from germline, possibly due to a read error. The rearrangement links TRBV6-1 to TRBJ2-5, with D possibly being TRBD2 (6 bases). The DNA end lines up better with TRBJ2-1; the J call may be wrong. The CDR3 has 13 amino acids. CDR1 MNHNS and CDR2 SASEGT come from the germline V gene. The CDR3 DNA is TGTGCCAGCAGAGAAGCGGGCTACAATGAGCAGTTCTTC. This codes for CASREAGYNEQFF.

This clonotype was counted many times. The chain combines TRBV27 with TRBJ2-3; TRBD2 agrees at 14 bases. The CDR3 spans 15 residues. Looked up from germline, CDR1 is MNHEY and CDR2 is SMNVEV (reference sequence). V lost 9 bases and J lost 5; bases outside the gene matches: 7. The CDR3 reads CASRGLAGAKDTQYF. The CDR3 DNA reads as TGTGCCAGTAGGGGACTAGCGGGAGCTAAAGATACGCAGTATTTT.

V gene TRBV4-1 combines with J gene TRBJ1-2; D is possibly TRBD1 (6 bases). This CDR3 is built from 16 residues. The germline V gene has CDR1 MGHRA and CDR2 YSYEKL. Trimming cost V 4 bases and J 3 bases, with 18 bases left between them. CDR3 loop: CASSPPTKTGYYGYTF. Here the CDR3 DNA reads TGCGCCAGCAGCCCCCCAACTAAGACAGGCTACTATGGCTACACCTTC.

This clonotype was observed at least ten times. The chain carries TRBV12-3 or TRBV12-4 and TRBJ1-6; no firm D call. This CDR3 comprises 13 residues. V was pared by 5 bases and J by 8 bases, with 10 bases between. The CDR3 here is CASSLGWDSPLHF. The CDR3 DNA reads as TGTGCCAGCAGTCTCGGCTGGGATTCACCCCTCCACTTT.

This clonotype was recorded many times. The gene calls are TRBV27 and TRBJ2-7; 7 bases line up with TRBD2. CDR1 is MNHEY, CDR2 SMNVEV, per germline (reference sequence). The CDR3 loop spans 16 amino acids. V lost 1 base to trimming and J lost 0 bases; unmatched junction nucleotides: 6. CDR3 amino acids: CASSLYSGRGSYEQYF. As DNA, the CDR3 is TGTGCCAGCAGTTTATATTCGGGGAGGGGCTCCTACGAGCAGTACTTC.

This clonotype was seen repeatedly, ten times or more. The CDR3 DNA reads TGTGCCAGCAGCTCCGGGGTAGCGGGCTCCTACGAGCAGTACTTC. This encodes CASSSGVAGSYEQYF. The chain employs TRBV11-2 and TRBJ2-7, with TRBD2 matching over 7 bases. V was clipped by 4 bases and J by 0 bases; unmatched bases: 6. The germline gives CDR1 SGHAT, CDR2 FQNNGV. CDR3 length: 15 residues.

Note on this clonotype: One junction end does not reproduce the germline sequence, and a read error may be involved. The genes are TRBV6-1 and TRBJ2-1; 8 bases line up with TRBD2. The CDR3 length is 15 residues. Per the germline V gene, CDR1 is MNHNS and CDR2 is SASEGT. CDR3: CASSSGSGSSDAQFF. CDR3 coding DNA: TGTGCCAGCAGTAGCGGGAGTGGGAGCTCAGATGCGCAGTTTTTC.

This clonotype was observed many times. This rearrangement joins TRBV12-3 or TRBV12-4 to TRBJ2-1; D is perhaps TRBD1 or TRBD2 (7 bases each). Judging by the DNA end, TRBJ2-7 fits better; the J call may be wrong. This CDR3 region has 13 residues. The CDR3 loop is CASSGGRGGEQYF. DNA for the CDR3: TGTGCCAGCAGTGGCGGCAGGGGGGGCGAGCAGTACTTC.

This clonotype was found many times. This chain joins TRBV12-3 or TRBV12-4 and TRBJ2-3; 11 bases agree with TRBD2. The CDR3 length is 18 residues. V lost 3 bases and J lost 2; bases outside the gene matches: 10. CDR3 sequence reads: CASSFLLAGVGATDTQYF. CDR3 in DNA: TGTGCCAGCAGTTTCCTACTAGCGGGAGTAGGGGCCACAGATACGCAGTATTTT.